This T cell receptor (beta chain) stems from a study of CD8+ T cells in alopecia areata. Study overall: The drug, oral tofacitinib, was given to treated patients at 5 to 10 mg twice daily.

Following RNA extraction, reverse transcription yielded cDNA that acted as the sequencing template. Profiling relied on immunoSEQ multiplex PCR, and the TCRdb table lists in-frame clones only, not all of them. The sample has 110,000 to 150,000 clones; 40% to 55% are singletons. Germline V gives CDR1 SNHLY, CDR2 FYNNEI. Trimming took 7 bases from V and 3 from J; bases not matched to a gene: 5. This CDR3 spans 14 amino acids. This clone has just one count. The receptor was isolated from a human donor with alopecia areata. The chain uses TRBV2 and TRBJ2-7, with 11 positions matching TRBD2. The source material was CD4+ T cells sorted from blood, sampled at week 0. In DNA form, the CDR3 reads TGTGCCAGCAAGGCTAGCGGGAGGAACTACGAGCAGTACTTC. Translated, it gives CASKASGRNYEQYF.